This T cell receptor (beta chain) was observed in a study of molecular identifiers for immune sequencing clone quantification. Points from the study as a whole: Molecules of identical TCR sharing a barcode could underestimate highly expanded clone sizes. Over 98% of effector molecules, yet under 1% of naive-cell molecules, were held by clones above 20 RNA copies.

V gave up 3 bases and J gave up 0 bases; unmatched junction bases: 8. This CDR3 is built from 19 residues. In germline, CDR1 is SNHLY, CDR2 FYNNEI. TCRdb recomputed calls from the PCR reads with MiXCR, one row per CDR3 protein. The sample has approximately 590,000 distinct CDR3 sequences, roughly 23% seen once. This clonotype was detected many times. The antigen remains undetermined. This chain uses TRBV2 with TRBJ2-6; 10 nucleotides agree with TRBD2. The receptor was isolated from a human donor in good health. Some libraries in this study had Jurkat cell RNA spiked in. Sequencing input: naive CD8+ T cells from blood, with Jurkat cell RNA spiked in. As for subset: FACS-sorted CD8+CD4-CCR7+CD45RA+ naive T cells. The CDR3 region is CASSEEAGGPISGANVLTF. The CDR3 DNA sequence: TGTGCCAGCAGTGAGGAAGCGGGAGGGCCCATCTCTGGGGCCAACGTCCTGACTTTC.